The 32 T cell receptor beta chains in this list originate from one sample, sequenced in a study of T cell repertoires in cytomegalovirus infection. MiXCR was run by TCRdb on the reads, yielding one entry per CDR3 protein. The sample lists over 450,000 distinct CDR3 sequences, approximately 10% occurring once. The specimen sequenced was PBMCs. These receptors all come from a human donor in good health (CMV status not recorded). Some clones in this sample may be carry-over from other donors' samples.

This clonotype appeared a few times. The CDR3 sequence is CSARDGTRIKAGEQFF. CDR3 nucleotides: TGCAGTGCTAGAGATGGGACTAGAATTAAGGCGGGAGAGCAGTTCTTC. This chain uses TRBV20-1 with TRBJ2-1; the match to TRBD2 covers 8 bases. From germline, CDR1 is DFQATT and CDR2 SNEGSKA (reference sequence). This CDR3 comprises 16 residues. J was trimmed by 10 bases and V by 0 bases; bases with no gene match: 14.

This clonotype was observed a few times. As DNA, the CDR3 is TGTGCCATCAGTGACAGTACCTCCGGGGTTGGCTACACCTTC. Its translation is CAISDSTSGVGYTF. This rearrangement joins TRBV10-3 to TRBJ1-2; D not certain. Germline CDR1 reads ENHRY; CDR2 reads SYGVKD. This CDR3 has 14 residues. V lost 3 bases and J lost 7, with 15 bases in between.

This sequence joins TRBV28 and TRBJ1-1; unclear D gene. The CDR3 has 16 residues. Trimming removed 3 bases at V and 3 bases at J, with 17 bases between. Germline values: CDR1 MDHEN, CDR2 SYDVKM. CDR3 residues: CASSFAYARLYTEAFF. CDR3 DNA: TGTGCCAGCAGTTTCGCGTACGCCAGGCTGTACACTGAAGCTTTCTTT.

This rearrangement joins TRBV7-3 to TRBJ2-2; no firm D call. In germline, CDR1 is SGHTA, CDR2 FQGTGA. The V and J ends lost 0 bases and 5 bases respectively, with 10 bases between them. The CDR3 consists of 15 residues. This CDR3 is CASSLTHGETGELFF. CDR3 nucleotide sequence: TGTGCCAGCAGCTTAACGCACGGAGAAACCGGGGAGCTGTTTTTT.

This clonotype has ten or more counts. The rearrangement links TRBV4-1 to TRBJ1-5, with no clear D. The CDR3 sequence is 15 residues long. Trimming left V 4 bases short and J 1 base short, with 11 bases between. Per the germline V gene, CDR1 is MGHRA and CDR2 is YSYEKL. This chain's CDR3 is CASSLFGGSNQPQHF. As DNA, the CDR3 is TGCGCCAGCAGCCTATTCGGCGGGAGCAATCAGCCCCAGCATTTT.

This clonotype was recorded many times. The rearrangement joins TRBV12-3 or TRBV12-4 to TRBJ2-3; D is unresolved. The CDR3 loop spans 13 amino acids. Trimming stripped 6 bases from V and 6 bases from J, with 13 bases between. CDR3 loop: CASSRRRVDTQYF. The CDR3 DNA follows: TGTGCCAGCAGCCGTCGCCGTGTGGATACGCAGTATTTT.

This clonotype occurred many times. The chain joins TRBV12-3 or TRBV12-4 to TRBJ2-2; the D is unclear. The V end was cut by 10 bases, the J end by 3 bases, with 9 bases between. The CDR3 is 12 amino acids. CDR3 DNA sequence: TGTGCCACGAACGCGGACACCGGGGAGCTGTTTTTT. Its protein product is CATNADTGELFF.

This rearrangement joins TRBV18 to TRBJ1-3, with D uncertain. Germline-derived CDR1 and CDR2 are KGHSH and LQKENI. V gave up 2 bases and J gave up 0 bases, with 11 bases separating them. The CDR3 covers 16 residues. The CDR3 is CASSPNEDTSGNTIYF. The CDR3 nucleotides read TGTGCCAGCTCACCAAATGAGGATACCTCTGGAAACACCATATATTTT.

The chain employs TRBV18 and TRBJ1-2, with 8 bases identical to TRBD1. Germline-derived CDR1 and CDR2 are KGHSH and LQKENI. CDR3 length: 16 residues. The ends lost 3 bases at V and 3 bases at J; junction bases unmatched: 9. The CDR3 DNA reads TGTGCCAGCTCACCGAAGACAGGGGCGGTAGACTATGGCTACACCTTC. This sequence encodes CASSPKTGAVDYGYTF.

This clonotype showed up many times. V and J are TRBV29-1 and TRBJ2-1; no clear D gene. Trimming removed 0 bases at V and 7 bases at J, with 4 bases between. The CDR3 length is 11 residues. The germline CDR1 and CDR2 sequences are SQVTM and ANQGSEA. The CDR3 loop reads CSVEDLNEQFF. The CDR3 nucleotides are TGCAGCGTTGAAGATTTAAATGAGCAGTTCTTC.

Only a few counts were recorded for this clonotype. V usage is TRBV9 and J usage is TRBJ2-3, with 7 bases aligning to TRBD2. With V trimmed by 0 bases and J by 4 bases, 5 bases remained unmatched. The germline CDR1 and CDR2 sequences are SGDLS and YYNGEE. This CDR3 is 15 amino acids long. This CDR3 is CASSVAGRRPDTQYF. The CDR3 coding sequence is TGTGCCAGCAGCGTAGCCGGGAGGCGTCCAGATACGCAGTATTTT.

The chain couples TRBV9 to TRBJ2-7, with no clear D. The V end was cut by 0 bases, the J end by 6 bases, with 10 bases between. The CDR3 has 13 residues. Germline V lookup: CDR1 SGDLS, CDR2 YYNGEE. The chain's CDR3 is CASSVEVGREQYF. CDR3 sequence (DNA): TGTGCCAGCAGCGTAGAGGTGGGTCGCGAGCAGTACTTC.

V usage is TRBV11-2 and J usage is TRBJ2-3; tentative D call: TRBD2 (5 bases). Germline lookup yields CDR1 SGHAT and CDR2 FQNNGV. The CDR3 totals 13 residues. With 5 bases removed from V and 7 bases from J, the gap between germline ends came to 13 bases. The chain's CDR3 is CASSPDGLYTQYF. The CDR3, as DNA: TGTGCCAGCAGCCCTGATGGACTGTATACGCAGTATTTT.

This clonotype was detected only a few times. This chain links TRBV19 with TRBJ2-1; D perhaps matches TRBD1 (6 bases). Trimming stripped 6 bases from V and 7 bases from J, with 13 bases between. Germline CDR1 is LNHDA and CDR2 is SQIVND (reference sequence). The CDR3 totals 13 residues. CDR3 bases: TGTGCCAGTAGAGCAGGGGTTGTGAATGAGCAGTTCTTC. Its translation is CASRAGVVNEQFF.

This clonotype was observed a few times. In DNA, the CDR3 is TGTGCCTGGAGTGTACGATATCGGCGGGGGAGCACTGAAGCTTTCTTT. It codes for CAWSVRYRRGSTEAFF. V is TRBV30 and J is TRBJ1-1; TRBD1 might be the D (5 bases). V lost 0 bases, J lost 4 bases, and 18 bases lay in between. Germline CDR1 and CDR2: GTSNPN and SVGIG (reference sequence). This CDR3 region has 16 residues.

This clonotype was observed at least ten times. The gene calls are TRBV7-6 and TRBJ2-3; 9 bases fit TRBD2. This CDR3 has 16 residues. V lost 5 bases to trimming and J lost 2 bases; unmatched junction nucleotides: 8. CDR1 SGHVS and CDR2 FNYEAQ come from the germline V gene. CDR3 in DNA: TGTGCCAGCAGCCCCCGCGCGGGGGGGAACACAGATACGCAGTATTTT. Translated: CASSPRAGGNTDTQYF.

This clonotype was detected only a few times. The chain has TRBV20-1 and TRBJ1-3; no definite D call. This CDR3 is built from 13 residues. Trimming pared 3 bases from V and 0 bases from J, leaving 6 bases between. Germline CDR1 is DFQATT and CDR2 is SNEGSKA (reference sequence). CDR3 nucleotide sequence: TGCAGTGCTAGGGGATACTCTGGAAACACCATATATTTT. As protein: CSARGYSGNTIYF.

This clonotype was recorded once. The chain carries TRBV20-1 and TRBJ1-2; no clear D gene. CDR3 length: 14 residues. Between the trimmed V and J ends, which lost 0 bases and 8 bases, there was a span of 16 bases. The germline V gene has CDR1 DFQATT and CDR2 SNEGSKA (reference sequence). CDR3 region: CSARDPPGKKGYTF. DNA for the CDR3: TGCAGTGCTAGAGATCCGCCGGGGAAGAAAGGCTACACCTTC.

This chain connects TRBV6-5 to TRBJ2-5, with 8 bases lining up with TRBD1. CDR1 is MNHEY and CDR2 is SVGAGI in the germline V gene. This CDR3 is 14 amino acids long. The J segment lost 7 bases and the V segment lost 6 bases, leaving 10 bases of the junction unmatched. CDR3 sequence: CASRFGQGSGTQYF. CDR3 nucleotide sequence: TGTGCCAGCAGATTTGGACAGGGCTCTGGGACCCAGTACTTC.

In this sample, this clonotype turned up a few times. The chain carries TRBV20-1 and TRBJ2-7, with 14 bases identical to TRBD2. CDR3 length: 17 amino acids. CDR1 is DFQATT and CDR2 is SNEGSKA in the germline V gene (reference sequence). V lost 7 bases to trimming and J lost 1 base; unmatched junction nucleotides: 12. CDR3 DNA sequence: TGCAGTGTACCCCCGGGACTAGCGGGAGAGGCGTCCTACGAGCAGTACTTC. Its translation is CSVPPGLAGEASYEQYF.

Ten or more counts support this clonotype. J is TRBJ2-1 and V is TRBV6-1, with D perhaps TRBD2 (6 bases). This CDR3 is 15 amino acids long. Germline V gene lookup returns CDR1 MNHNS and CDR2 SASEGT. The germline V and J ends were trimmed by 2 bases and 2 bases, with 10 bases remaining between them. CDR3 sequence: CASSEMGGAYNEQFF. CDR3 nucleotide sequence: TGTGCCAGCAGTGAAATGGGGGGAGCCTACAATGAGCAGTTCTTC.

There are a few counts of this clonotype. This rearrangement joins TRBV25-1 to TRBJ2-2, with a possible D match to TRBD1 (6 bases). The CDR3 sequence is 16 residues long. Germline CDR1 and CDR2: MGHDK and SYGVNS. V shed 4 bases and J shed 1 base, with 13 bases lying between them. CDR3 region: CASSGWTEKNTGELFF. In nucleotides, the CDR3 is TGTGCCAGCAGTGGTTGGACAGAAAAGAACACCGGGGAGCTGTTTTTT.

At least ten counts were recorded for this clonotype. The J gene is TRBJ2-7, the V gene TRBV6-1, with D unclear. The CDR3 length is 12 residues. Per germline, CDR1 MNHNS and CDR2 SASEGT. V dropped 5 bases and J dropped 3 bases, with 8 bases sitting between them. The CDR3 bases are TGTGCCAGCAGTACCTCCGGCTACGAGCAGTACTTC. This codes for CASSTSGYEQYF.

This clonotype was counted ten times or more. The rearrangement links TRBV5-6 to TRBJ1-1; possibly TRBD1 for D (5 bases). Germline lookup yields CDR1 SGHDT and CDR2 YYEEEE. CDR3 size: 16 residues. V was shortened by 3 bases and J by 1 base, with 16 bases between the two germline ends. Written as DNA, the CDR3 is TGTGCCAGCAGCTCCCCGGGACGGCCCGGGAACACTGAAGCTTTCTTT. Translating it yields CASSSPGRPGNTEAFF.

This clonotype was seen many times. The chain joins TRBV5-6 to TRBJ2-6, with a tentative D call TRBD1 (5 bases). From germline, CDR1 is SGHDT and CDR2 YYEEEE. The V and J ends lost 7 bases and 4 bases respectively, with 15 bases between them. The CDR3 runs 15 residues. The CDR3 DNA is TGTGCCAGCCAGCACCTTAGACAGGGGGCCAACGTCCTGACTTTC. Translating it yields CASQHLRQGANVLTF.

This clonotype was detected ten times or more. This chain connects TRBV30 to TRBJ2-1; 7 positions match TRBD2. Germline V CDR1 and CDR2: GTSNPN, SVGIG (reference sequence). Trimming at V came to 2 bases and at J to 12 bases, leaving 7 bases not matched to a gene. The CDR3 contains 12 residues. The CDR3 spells CAWSTTLAGQFF. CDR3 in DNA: TGTGCCTGGAGTACGACGTTAGCGGGGCAGTTCTTC.

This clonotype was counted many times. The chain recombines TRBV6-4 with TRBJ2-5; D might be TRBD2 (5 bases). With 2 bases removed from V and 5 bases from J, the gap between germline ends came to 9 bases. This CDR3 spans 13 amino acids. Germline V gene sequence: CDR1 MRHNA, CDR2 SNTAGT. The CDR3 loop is CASSDEGGETQYF. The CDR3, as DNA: TGTGCCAGCAGTGACGAGGGTGGGGAGACCCAGTACTTC.

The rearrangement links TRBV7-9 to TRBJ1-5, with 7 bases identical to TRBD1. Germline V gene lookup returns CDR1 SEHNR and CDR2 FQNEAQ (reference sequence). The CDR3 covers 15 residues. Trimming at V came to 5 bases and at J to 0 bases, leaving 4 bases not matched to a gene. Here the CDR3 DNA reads TGTGCCAGCAGCGCAGGACAGGATAGCAATCAGCCCCAGCATTTT. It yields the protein CASSAGQDSNQPQHF.

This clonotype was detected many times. The CDR3 loop is CASSKGHEQYF. The DNA for the CDR3 is TGTGCCAGCAGTAAGGGCCACGAGCAGTACTTC. The chain uses TRBV7-9 and TRBJ2-7; D is unresolved. Germline lookup yields CDR1 SEHNR and CDR2 FQNEAQ (reference sequence). CDR3 length equals 11 residues. The V end was cut by 6 bases, the J end by 5 bases, with 8 bases between.

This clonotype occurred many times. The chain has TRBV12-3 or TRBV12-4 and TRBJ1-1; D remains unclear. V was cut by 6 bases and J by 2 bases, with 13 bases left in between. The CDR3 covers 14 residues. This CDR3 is CASRDHGVNTEAFF. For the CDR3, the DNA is TGTGCCAGCAGGGACCATGGGGTTAACACTGAAGCTTTCTTT.

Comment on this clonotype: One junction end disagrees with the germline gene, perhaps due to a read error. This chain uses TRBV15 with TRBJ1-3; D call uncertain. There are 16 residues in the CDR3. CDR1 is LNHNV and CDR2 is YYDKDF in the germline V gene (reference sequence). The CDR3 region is CATSRGLGSSGNTMYF. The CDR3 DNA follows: TGTGCCACCAGCAGGGGGTTGGGGAGCTCTGGAAACACCATGTATTTT.

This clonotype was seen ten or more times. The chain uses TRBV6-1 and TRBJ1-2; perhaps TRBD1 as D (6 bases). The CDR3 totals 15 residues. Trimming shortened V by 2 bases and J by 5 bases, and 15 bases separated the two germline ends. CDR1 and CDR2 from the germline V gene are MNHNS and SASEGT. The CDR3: CASSEMKGVRYGYTF. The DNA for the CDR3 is TGTGCCAGCAGTGAAATGAAGGGGGTGAGATATGGCTACACCTTC.